This is a list of T cell receptor beta chains from one sample in a study of blood T cell repertoires in COVID-19. Only in-frame clones appear in the TCRdb table, and some are missing; sequencing was by immunoSEQ multiplex PCR. The sample shows more than 350,000 clones, about 89% of them seen only once. The sequenced sample consisted of peripheral blood. The source is a woman aged 25 to 45 with COVID-19, enrolled during active disease. Both conserved end residues are part of each CDR3. The order of the fields is clone size, D gene, J gene, V gene, CDR3 protein, CDR3 DNA. D genes are given only for firm matches. Rows give clone size only sometimes, using once, few, many, or a class for an expanded clone.

clone size: .
D gene: TRBD2
J gene: TRBJ2-7
V gene: TRBV4-2
CDR3 protein: CASSGLAGGEQYF
CDR3 DNA: TGTGCCAGCAGCGGGCTAGCGGGAGGCGAGCAGTACTTC

clone size: .
D gene: TRBD2
J gene: TRBJ2-3
V gene: TRBV5-6
CDR3 protein: CASSYPNSGFYTDTQYF
CDR3 DNA: TGTGCCAGCAGCTATCCTAATAGCGGGTTTTACACAGATACGCAGTATTTT

clone size: .
D gene: .
J gene: TRBJ1-1
V gene: TRBV5-1
CDR3 protein: CASSLSGYTEAFF
CDR3 DNA: TGCGCCAGCAGCTTGTCGGGGTACACTGAAGCTTTCTTT

clone size: .
D gene: TRBD2
J gene: TRBJ2-1
V gene: TRBV2
CDR3 protein: CASRGGLAGGYNEQFF
CDR3 DNA: TGTGCCAGCAGGGGGGGTCTAGCGGGAGGGTACAATGAGCAGTTCTTC

clone size: .
D gene: .
J gene: TRBJ2-3
V gene: TRBV9
CDR3 protein: CASSVAVGSLRTDTQYF
CDR3 DNA: TGTGCCAGCAGCGTAGCTGTTGGGAGCCTCCGCACAGATACGCAGTATTTT

clone size: .
D gene: .
J gene: TRBJ2-1
V gene: TRBV14
CDR3 protein: CASSQEYNRQFF
CDR3 DNA: TGTGCCAGCAGCCAAGAATACAACAGGCAGTTCTTC

clone size: once
D gene: TRBD2
J gene: TRBJ2-2
V gene: TRBV4-2
CDR3 protein: CASSQEWLAGALRNGELFF
CDR3 DNA: TGTGCCAGCAGCCAAGAGTGGCTAGCGGGAGCCCTACGTAACGGGGAGCTGTTTTTT

clone size: .
D gene: .
J gene: TRBJ2-2
V gene: TRBV6-6
CDR3 protein: CARARTGGAGELFF
CDR3 DNA: TGTGCCAGAGCGCGAACCGGCGGCGCCGGGGAGCTGTTTTTT

clone size: .
D gene: .
J gene: TRBJ2-5
V gene: TRBV5-1
CDR3 protein: CASSPGRLFMETQYF
CDR3 DNA: TGCGCCAGCAGCCCGGGAAGACTCTTTATGGAGACCCAGTACTTC

clone size: .
D gene: .
J gene: TRBJ2-7
V gene: TRBV7-9
CDR3 protein: CASSPREFEQYF
CDR3 DNA: TGTGCCAGCAGCCCCCGGGAGTTCGAGCAGTACTTC

clone size: .
D gene: .
J gene: TRBJ1-6
V gene: TRBV28
CDR3 protein: CASSAKETSIYNSPLHF
CDR3 DNA: TGTGCCAGCAGTGCCAAAGAAACTTCTATCTATAATTCACCCCTCCACTTT

clone size: .
D gene: .
J gene: TRBJ2-3
V gene: TRBV19
CDR3 protein: CASTNQRGDTQYF
CDR3 DNA: TGTGCCAGTACCAATCAACGAGGAGATACGCAGTATTTT

clone size: .
D gene: TRBD2
J gene: TRBJ2-1
V gene: TRBV28
CDR3 protein: CASSLGLAGEQFF
CDR3 DNA: TGTGCCAGCAGCCTCGGACTAGCGGGAGAGCAGTTCTTC

clone size: once
D gene: TRBD2
J gene: TRBJ2-2
V gene: TRBV5-1
CDR3 protein: CASGRTAGAPGELFF
CDR3 DNA: TGCGCCAGCGGCCGGACGGCGGGAGCGCCCGGGGAGCTGTTTTTT

clone size: .
D gene: .
J gene: TRBJ2-7
V gene: TRBV12-3/TRBV12-4
CDR3 protein: CASSFQDSYEQYF
CDR3 DNA: TGTGCCAGCAGTTTTCAGGACTCCTACGAGCAGTACTTC

clone size: .
D gene: .
J gene: TRBJ2-3
V gene: TRBV19
CDR3 protein: CASSPLRPDGLPTQYF
CDR3 DNA: TGTGCCAGTAGTCCTCTGCGACCAGACGGACTCCCAACGCAGTATTTT

clone size: .
D gene: .
J gene: TRBJ1-2
V gene: TRBV19
CDR3 protein: CASSRGRQQYGYTF
CDR3 DNA: TGTGCCAGTAGTAGAGGTCGACAGCAGTATGGCTACACCTTC

clone size: .
D gene: .
J gene: TRBJ2-2
V gene: TRBV18
CDR3 protein: CASSPVFGDCPTGSPTNTGELFF
CDR3 DNA: TGTGCCAGCTCACCAGTCTTCGGGGATTGTCCTACAGGGTCACCTACGAACACCGGGGAGCTGTTTTTT

clone size: .
D gene: .
J gene: TRBJ2-1
V gene: TRBV12-3/TRBV12-4
CDR3 protein: CASSFFGNEQFF
CDR3 DNA: TGTGCCAGCAGTTTTTTCGGCAATGAGCAGTTCTTC

clone size: .
D gene: TRBD2
J gene: TRBJ2-7
V gene: TRBV5-6
CDR3 protein: CASTELGRGYEQYF
CDR3 DNA: TGTGCCAGCACCGAACTCGGGAGGGGCTACGAGCAGTACTTC

clone size: .
D gene: .
J gene: TRBJ1-5
V gene: TRBV4-1
CDR3 protein: CASSLWTEDQPQHF
CDR3 DNA: TGCGCCAGCAGCCTCTGGACAGAGGATCAGCCCCAGCATTTT

clone size: .
D gene: .
J gene: TRBJ2-2
V gene: TRBV4-1
CDR3 protein: CASSQVQGGSPGELFF
CDR3 DNA: TGCGCCAGCAGCCAGGTTCAGGGAGGTAGCCCCGGGGAGCTGTTTTTT

clone size: .
D gene: TRBD2
J gene: TRBJ2-7
V gene: TRBV6-1
CDR3 protein: CASREAGGLVSYEQYF
CDR3 DNA: TGTGCCAGCAGGGAAGCGGGGGGACTAGTAAGTTACGAGCAGTACTTC

clone size: .
D gene: .
J gene: TRBJ1-5
V gene: TRBV27
CDR3 protein: CASSLVRGSNQPQHF
CDR3 DNA: TGTGCCAGCAGTTTAGTTAGGGGGAGCAATCAGCCCCAGCATTTT

clone size: .
D gene: TRBD1
J gene: TRBJ2-7
V gene: TRBV4-3
CDR3 protein: CASSQDAGGLNEQYF
CDR3 DNA: TGCGCCAGCAGCCAAGACGCAGGGGGCCTCAACGAGCAGTACTTC

clone size: .
D gene: TRBD1
J gene: TRBJ1-2
V gene: TRBV29-1
CDR3 protein: CSVWTGDGGYTF
CDR3 DNA: TGCAGCGTTTGGACAGGGGATGGTGGCTACACCTTC